Given below is one T cell receptor beta chain in context. This record belongs to a study of monozygotic twins with cystic fibrosis. The CDR3 is 15 amino acids. The J segment lost 0 bases and the V segment lost 4 bases, leaving 4 bases of the junction unmatched. Germline V CDR1 and CDR2: SGHDN, FVKESK. Measured with immunoSEQ multiplex PCR; TCRdb has only the in-frame clones, and not every one. The table has around 10,000 clones, approximately 99.4% seen once; the top ten hold around 0.4%. The receptor comes from a man younger than 35 with cystic fibrosis. The specimen was blood. The gene calls are TRBV14 and TRBJ2-3, with 7 bases lining up with TRBD1. Here the CDR3 DNA reads TGTGCCAGCAGCCGAACAGGGGTTAGCACAGATACGCAGTATTTT. Translating gives CASSRTGVSTDTQYF.